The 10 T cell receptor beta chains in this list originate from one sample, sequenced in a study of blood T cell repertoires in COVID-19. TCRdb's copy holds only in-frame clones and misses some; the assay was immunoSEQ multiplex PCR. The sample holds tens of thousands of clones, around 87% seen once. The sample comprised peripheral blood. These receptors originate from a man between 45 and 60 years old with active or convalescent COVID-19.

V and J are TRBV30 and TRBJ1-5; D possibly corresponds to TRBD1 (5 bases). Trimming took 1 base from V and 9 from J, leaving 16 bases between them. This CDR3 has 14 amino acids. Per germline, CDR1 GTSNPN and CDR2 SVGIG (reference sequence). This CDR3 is CAWSGGPIEAPQHF. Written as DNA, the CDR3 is TGTGCCTGGAGTGGGGGCCCGATCGAAGCGCCCCAGCATTTT.

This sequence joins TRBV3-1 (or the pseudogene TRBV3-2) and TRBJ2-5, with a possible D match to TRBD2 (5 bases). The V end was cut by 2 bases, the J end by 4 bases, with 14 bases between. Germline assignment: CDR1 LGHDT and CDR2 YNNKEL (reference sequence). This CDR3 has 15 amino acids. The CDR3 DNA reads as TGTGCCAGCAGCCAAACCGCCCTAGGGAGAGAGACCCAGTACTTC. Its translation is CASSQTALGRETQYF.

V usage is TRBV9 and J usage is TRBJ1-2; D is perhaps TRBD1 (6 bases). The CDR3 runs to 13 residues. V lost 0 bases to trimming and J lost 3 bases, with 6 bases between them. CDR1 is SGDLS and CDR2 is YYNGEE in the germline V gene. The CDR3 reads CASSVAGDYGYTF. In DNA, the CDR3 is TGTGCCAGCAGCGTAGCAGGGGACTATGGCTACACCTTC.

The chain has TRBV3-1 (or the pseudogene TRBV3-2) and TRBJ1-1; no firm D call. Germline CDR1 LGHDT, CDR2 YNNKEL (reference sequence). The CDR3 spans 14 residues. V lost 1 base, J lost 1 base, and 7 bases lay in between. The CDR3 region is CASSQVEGNTEAFF. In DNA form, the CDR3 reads TGTGCCAGCAGCCAAGTGGAGGGGAACACTGAAGCTTTCTTT.

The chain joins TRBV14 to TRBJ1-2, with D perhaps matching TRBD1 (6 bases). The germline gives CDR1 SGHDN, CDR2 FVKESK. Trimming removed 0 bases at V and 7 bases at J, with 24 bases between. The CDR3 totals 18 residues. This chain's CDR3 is CASSQDTPGRGAPGGYTF. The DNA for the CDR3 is TGTGCCAGCAGCCAAGACACGCCTGGGCGGGGGGCGCCGGGTGGCTACACCTTC.

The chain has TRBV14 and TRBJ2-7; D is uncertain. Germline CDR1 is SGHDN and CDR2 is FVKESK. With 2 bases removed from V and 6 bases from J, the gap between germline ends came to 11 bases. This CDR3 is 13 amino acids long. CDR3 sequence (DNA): TGTGCCAGCAGCCAACTTACAGATAGCGAGCAGTACGTC. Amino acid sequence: CASSQLTDSEQYV.

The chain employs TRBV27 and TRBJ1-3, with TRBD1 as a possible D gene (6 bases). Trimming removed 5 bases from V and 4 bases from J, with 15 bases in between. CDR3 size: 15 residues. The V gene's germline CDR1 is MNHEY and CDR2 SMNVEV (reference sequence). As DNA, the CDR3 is TGTGCCAGCAGTCACCTCCCAGGGGCCGGAAACACCATATATTTT. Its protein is CASSHLPGAGNTIYF.

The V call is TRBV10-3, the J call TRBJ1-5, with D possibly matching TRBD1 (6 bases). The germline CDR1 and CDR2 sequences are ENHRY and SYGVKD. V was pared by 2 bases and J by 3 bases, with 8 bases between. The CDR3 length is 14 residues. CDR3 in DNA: TGTGCCATCAGTGAGACAGGGAACAATCAGCCCCAGCATTTT. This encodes CAISETGNNQPQHF.

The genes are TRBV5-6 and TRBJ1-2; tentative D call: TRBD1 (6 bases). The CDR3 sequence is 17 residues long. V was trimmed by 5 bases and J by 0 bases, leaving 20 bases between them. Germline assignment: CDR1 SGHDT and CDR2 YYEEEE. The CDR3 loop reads CASSTPAGTPTNYGYTF. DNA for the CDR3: TGTGCCAGCAGTACCCCAGCCGGGACACCCACTAACTATGGCTACACCTTC.

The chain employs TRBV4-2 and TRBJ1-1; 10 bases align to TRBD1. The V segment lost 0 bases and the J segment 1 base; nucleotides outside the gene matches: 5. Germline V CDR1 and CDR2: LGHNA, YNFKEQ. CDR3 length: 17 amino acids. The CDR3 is CASSQEGTGAGNTEAFF. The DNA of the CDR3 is TGTGCCAGCAGCCAAGAAGGGACAGGGGCCGGGAACACTGAAGCTTTCTTT.